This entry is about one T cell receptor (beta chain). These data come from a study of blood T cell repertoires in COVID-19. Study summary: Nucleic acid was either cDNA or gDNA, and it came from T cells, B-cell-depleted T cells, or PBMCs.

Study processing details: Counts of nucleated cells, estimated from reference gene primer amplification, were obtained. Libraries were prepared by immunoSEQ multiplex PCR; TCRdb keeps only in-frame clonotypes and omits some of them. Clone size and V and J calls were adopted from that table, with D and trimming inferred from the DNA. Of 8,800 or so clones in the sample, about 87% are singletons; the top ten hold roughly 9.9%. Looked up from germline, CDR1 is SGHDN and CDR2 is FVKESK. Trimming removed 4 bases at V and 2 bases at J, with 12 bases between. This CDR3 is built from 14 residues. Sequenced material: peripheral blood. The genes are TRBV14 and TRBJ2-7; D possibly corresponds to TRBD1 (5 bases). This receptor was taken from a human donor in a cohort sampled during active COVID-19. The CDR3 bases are TGTGCCAGCAGCCGAAAGGGGCAAGCCTACGAGCAGTACTTC. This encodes CASSRKGQAYEQYF.